This record concerns one T cell receptor beta chain sequence. No cognate antigen has been identified for it. No qualities accompany the bases; no much larger clone lies one base away. CDR3 length: 8 amino acids, cysteine to phenylalanine. Only the CDR3 DNA stays, 24 bases, in frame from base 1. Trimming removed 9 bases from V and 14 bases from J, leaving 10 bases between the germline ends. The germline V gene sets CDR1 to SGDLS and CDR2 to YYNGEE. The receptor library was made with the immunoSEQ multiplex PCR assay. The immuneACCESS repertoire file appears here via TCRdb, limited to in-frame rearrangements. These files lack a portion of the clones; in checked studies, under half of the deficit traces to unresolved V genes, and the cause of the others is not known. The sample records around 29,000 clones, under 90% of which are singletons. The ten largest clonotypes hold more than 7.5% of the sample.

This sample is drawn from a study of T cell changes during pregnancy in multiple sclerosis (dated by TCRdb to 2018 to 2020). Background for the entire study: Changes in the T cell repertoire over the course of pregnancy were examined in this study in women with multiple sclerosis.

The receptor chain draws on TRBV9 and TRBJ2-3; a tentative D call is TRBD1 (5 bases match). The source is a female donor with multiple sclerosis, enrolled in a pregnancy study. The material was CD8+ T cells from peripheral blood mononuclear cells, obtained after pregnancy. The CDR3 here reads CATPGRYF. Here is the DNA: TGTGCCACGCCAGGGCGGTATTTT. The full variable domain, with segments outside the CDR3 supplied by the reference TRBV9 and TRBJ2-3 proteins, appears as DSGVTQTPKHLITATGQRVTLRCSPRSGDLSVYWYQQSLDQGLQFLIQYYNGEERAKGNILERFSAQQFPDLHSELNLSSLELGDSALYFCATPGRYFGPGTRLTVL.